One and the same sample provided the 22 T cell receptor beta chains below, sequenced in a study of blood T cell repertoires in COVID-19. Produced via immunoSEQ multiplex PCR; TCRdb's table is partial and in-frame only. The profile shows 100,000 to 150,000 clones, about 86% of them singletons. Sequences were obtained from PBMCs or T cells enriched from blood (not recorded which). These receptors all stem from a man aged 40-55 years with acute COVID-19.

This clone was recorded once. The CDR3 reads CASRTGGGNTIYF. For the CDR3, the DNA is TGTGCCAGCAGGACCGGGGGTGGAAACACCATATATTTT. The genes are TRBV6-5 and TRBJ1-3; perhaps TRBD1 as D (5 bases). The ends were cut back, 6 bases at V and 3 bases at J, with 9 bases in the middle. CDR1 and CDR2 from the germline V gene are MNHEY and SVGAGI. CDR3 length equals 13 residues.

This clone was found a few times. The chain has TRBV13 and TRBJ1-5, with 7 bases fitting TRBD1. V gave up 5 bases and J gave up 5 bases; unmatched junction bases: 3. Germline CDR1 is PRHDT and CDR2 is FYEKMQ (reference sequence). The CDR3 has 13 residues. CDR3 loop: CASSRTGDQPQHF. As DNA, the CDR3 is TGTGCCAGCAGCCGTACAGGGGATCAGCCCCAGCATTTT.

The J gene is TRBJ2-3, the V gene TRBV7-3, with D unresolved. The CDR3 has 14 residues. Germline values: CDR1 SGHTA, CDR2 FQGTGA. V was pared by 5 bases and J by 2 bases, with 11 bases between. CDR3 DNA sequence: TGTGCCAGCAGCACGACTGGCTCCACAGATACGCAGTATTTT. Encoded protein: CASSTTGSTDTQYF.

The V and J genes are TRBV7-3 and TRBJ2-2; a weak D match, TRBD2 (6 bases). The CDR3 has 15 amino acids. Germline V gene sequence: CDR1 SGHTA, CDR2 FQGTGA. V was shortened by 1 base and J by 2 bases, with 8 bases between the two germline ends. DNA for the CDR3: TGTGCCAGCAGCTTAATAGCGGTTAACACCGGGGAGCTGTTTTTT. This gives the protein CASSLIAVNTGELFF.

The chain recombines TRBV7-3 with TRBJ2-3; D is uncertain. Trimming took 1 base from V and 2 from J, leaving 7 bases between them. The CDR3 is 14 amino acids. Germline-derived CDR1 and CDR2 are SGHTA and FQGTGA. The CDR3 DNA reads as TGTGCCAGCAGCTTAAGGCCGCTCACAGATACGCAGTATTTT. Translation: CASSLRPLTDTQYF.

This sequence joins TRBV7-9 and TRBJ2-1; TRBD2 matches at 13 bases. This CDR3 contains 16 residues. The germline V gene encodes CDR1 SEHNR and CDR2 FQNEAQ (reference sequence). V lost 2 bases and J lost 8; bases outside the gene matches: 6. The CDR3 sequence: CASSLRTSGSKYEQFF. The CDR3 DNA reads as TGTGCCAGCAGCTTAAGGACTAGCGGGAGTAAGTATGAGCAGTTCTTC.

This chain joins TRBV6-5 and TRBJ2-3; 8 nucleotides align to TRBD2. Looked up from germline, CDR1 is MNHEY and CDR2 is SVGAGI. The length of the CDR3 is 15 residues. V was pared by 6 bases and J by 2 bases, with 7 bases of the junction left unmatched. The CDR3, as DNA: TGTGCCAGCAGGATACGGGGGGGAAACACAGATACGCAGTATTTT. Protein sequence: CASRIRGGNTDTQYF.

The genes are TRBV10-3 and TRBJ2-1, with 16 bases identical to TRBD2. The trim removed 3 bases at V and 0 bases at J, leaving 8 bases unmatched. There are 20 residues in the CDR3. From germline, CDR1 is ENHRY and CDR2 SYGVKD. The CDR3: CAISDPGTSGGVSSYNEQFF. The CDR3 coding sequence is TGTGCCATCAGTGACCCAGGGACTAGCGGGGGGGTAAGCTCCTACAATGAGCAGTTCTTC.

This chain joins TRBV7-9 and TRBJ1-3; TRBD1 matches at 8 bases. The junction had 1 base not matched to a gene; V was cut back by 1 base and J by 8 bases. The length of the CDR3 is 13 residues. Germline CDR1 and CDR2: SEHNR and FQNEAQ (reference sequence). The CDR3: CASSLDRGDTIYF. DNA for the CDR3: TGTGCCAGCAGCTTAGACAGGGGGGACACCATATATTTT.

This clone has just a few counts. A read error may account for a junction end that differs from germline. The V and J genes are TRBV3-1 (or the pseudogene TRBV3-2) and TRBJ2-7; D is ambiguous. CDR3 length: 11 amino acids. Germline assignment: CDR1 LGHDT and CDR2 YNNKEL (reference sequence). CDR3 amino acids: CASSLTGSMHF. The CDR3 DNA is TGTGCCAGCAGCCTAACGGGTAGCATGCACTTC.

The rearrangement uses TRBV5-6 and TRBJ2-7; the D gene is possibly TRBD2 (5 bases). Trimming stripped 7 bases from V and 3 bases from J, with 11 bases between. Germline CDR1 and CDR2: SGHDT and YYEEEE. This CDR3 region has 12 residues. CDR3 sequence (DNA): TGTGCCAGCCAGACTACTAACTACGAGCAGTACTTC. Protein product: CASQTTNYEQYF. Full variable domain (outside the CDR3, taken from reference TRBV5-6 and TRBJ2-7): DAGVTQSPTHLIKTRGQQVTLRCSPKSGHDTVSWYQQALGQGPQFIFQYYEEEERQRGNFPDRFSGHQFPNYSSELNVNALLLGDSALYLCASQTTNYEQYFGPGTRLTVT.

V gene TRBV3-1 (or the pseudogene TRBV3-2) combines with J gene TRBJ1-1; D remains unclear. From germline, CDR1 is LGHDT and CDR2 YNNKEL (reference sequence). CDR3 length equals 14 residues. Trimming took 6 bases from V and 5 from J, leaving 16 bases between them. CDR3 residues: CASSRRPVVTEAFF. Written as DNA, the CDR3 is TGTGCCAGCAGTCGGAGGCCGGTGGTAACTGAAGCTTTCTTT.

The chain has TRBV19 and TRBJ1-1, with D possibly being TRBD1 (5 bases). CDR3 size: 15 residues. The V end lost 1 base, the J end lost 6 bases, and 15 bases lay between the germline ends. The germline V gene has CDR1 LNHDA and CDR2 SQIVND (reference sequence). The CDR3 loop is CASSIAWGRRSEAFF. Written as DNA, the CDR3 is TGTGCCAGTAGTATAGCATGGGGCCGCAGGTCTGAAGCTTTCTTT.

This chain connects TRBV2 to TRBJ2-7, with TRBD2 matching 7 bases. Germline values: CDR1 SNHLY, CDR2 FYNNEI. This CDR3 contains 14 residues. The V segment lost 8 bases and the J segment 6 bases; nucleotides outside the gene matches: 13. DNA of the CDR3: TGTGCCAGCTCCGTACGGGCGGGAGCGGTCGAGCAGTACTTC. Protein sequence: CASSVRAGAVEQYF.

The V call is TRBV19, the J call TRBJ1-2; 10 bases line up with TRBD1. The trim removed 5 bases at V and 5 bases at J, leaving 14 bases unmatched. The CDR3 runs to 17 residues. Germline CDR1 is LNHDA and CDR2 is SQIVND (reference sequence). The CDR3 loop reads CASSSSGTGVLEYGYTF. CDR3 coding DNA: TGTGCCAGTAGTTCGTCCGGGACAGGGGTATTAGAGTATGGCTACACCTTC.

The V and J genes are TRBV28 and TRBJ2-7; 8 bases align to TRBD1. This CDR3 contains 15 residues. J was trimmed by 7 bases and V by 5 bases; bases with no gene match: 13. Germline V gene data show CDR1 as MDHEN and CDR2 as SYDVKM. The CDR3 spells CASSAGQGGLGEQYF. The CDR3 DNA is TGTGCCAGCAGTGCCGGACAGGGAGGTTTGGGGGAGCAGTACTTC.

The chain carries TRBV2 and TRBJ2-7; possible D gene TRBD1, 5 bases. The CDR3 is 11 residues long. Per germline, CDR1 SNHLY and CDR2 FYNNEI. Trimming pared 4 bases from V and 6 bases from J, leaving 7 bases between. The CDR3, as DNA: TGTGCCAGCAGTGTAGGGGTCGAGCAGTACTTC. Its translation: CASSVGVEQYF.

This chain uses TRBV18 with TRBJ2-1, with D tentatively TRBD1 (6 bases). V gave up 0 bases and J gave up 8 bases, with 17 bases separating them. Germline loops: CDR1 KGHSH, CDR2 LQKENI. This CDR3 spans 16 amino acids. The CDR3 sequence: CASSPPGQGLGDEQFF. In DNA form, the CDR3 reads TGTGCCAGCTCACCACCGGGGCAGGGGCTCGGGGATGAGCAGTTCTTC.

The rearrangement uses TRBV3-1 (or the pseudogene TRBV3-2) and TRBJ1-2; 9 bases align to TRBD1. After removal of 5 bases from V and 10 bases from J, the junction contained 5 bases not matched to a gene. Germline-derived CDR1 and CDR2 are LGHDT and YNNKEL (reference sequence). CDR3 size: 12 residues. The CDR3 DNA reads as TGTGCCAGCAGCGGGACAGGGCGGGTCTACACCTTC. It encodes CASSGTGRVYTF.

This chain connects TRBV12-3 or TRBV12-4 to TRBJ2-2; D not resolved. The CDR3 loop spans 13 amino acids. V lost 1 base and J 5 bases, leaving 5 bases between the germline ends. CDR3 sequence: CASSLVQTGELFF. The CDR3, as DNA: TGTGCCAGCAGTTTAGTCCAGACCGGGGAGCTGTTTTTT.

This clone was seen only a few times. CDR3 in DNA: TGTGCCAGCAGCTTCCCAGGGGAGGGTAACTATGGCTACACCTTC. Translating gives CASSFPGEGNYGYTF. The chain couples TRBV28 to TRBJ1-2, with D possibly TRBD1 on 6 matching bases. CDR1 and CDR2 from the germline V gene are MDHEN and SYDVKM. The CDR3 has 15 residues. The V gene lost 6 bases and the J gene lost 1 base, with 15 bases spanning the gap.

This rearrangement joins TRBV3-1 (or the pseudogene TRBV3-2) to TRBJ2-3; TRBD2 aligns across 12 bases. Germline loops: CDR1 LGHDT, CDR2 YNNKEL (reference sequence). The CDR3 spans 16 residues. Trimming removed 2 bases from V and 2 bases from J; junction bases left unmatched: 2. This CDR3 is CASSQTSGGSTDTQYF. DNA of the CDR3: TGTGCCAGCAGCCAAACTAGCGGGGGGTCCACAGATACGCAGTATTTT.